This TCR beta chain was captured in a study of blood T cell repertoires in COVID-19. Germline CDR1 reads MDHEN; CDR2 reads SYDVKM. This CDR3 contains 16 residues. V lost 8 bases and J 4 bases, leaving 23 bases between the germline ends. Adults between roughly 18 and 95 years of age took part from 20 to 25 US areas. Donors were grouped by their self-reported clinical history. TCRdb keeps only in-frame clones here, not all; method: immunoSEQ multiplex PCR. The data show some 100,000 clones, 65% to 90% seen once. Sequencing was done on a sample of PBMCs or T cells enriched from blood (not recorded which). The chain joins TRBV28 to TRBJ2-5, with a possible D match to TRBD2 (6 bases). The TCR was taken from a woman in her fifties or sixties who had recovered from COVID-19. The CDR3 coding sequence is TGTGCCAGCCATTCCGGCGGGGAATGGCGTGGAGAGACCCAGTACTTC. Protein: CASHSGGEWRGETQYF.